These T cell receptor beta chains were read from a single sample in a study of blood T cell repertoires in COVID-19. The protocol was immunoSEQ multiplex PCR, while the TCRdb copy is restricted to in-frame clones and leaves out a portion. The data contain under 250,000 clones, 80% to 90% of them singletons. Material: PBMCs or T cells enriched from blood (not recorded which). The receptors stem from a young woman who had been exposed to COVID-19. The CDR3 runs from the conserved cysteine through the conserved F or W. The D gene is left open where the match is weak. Size is stated for part of the rows, as once, few or many counts, or as a class when the clone is expanded.

v_call	d_call	clone_size	j_call	cdr3_aa	cdr3_nt
TRBV12-3/TRBV12-4	-	few	TRBJ2-7	CASSPTGLEQYF	TGTGCCAGCAGCCCCACAGGGTTAGAGCAGTACTTC
TRBV27	-	-	TRBJ1-1	CAVVSGGVGEAFF	TGTGCCGTCGTGTCGGGAGGTGTGGGTGAAGCTTTCTTT
TRBV5-1	TRBD2	-	TRBJ2-5	CASSFLAVEETQYF	TGCGCCAGCAGCTTCCTAGCGGTCGAAGAGACCCAGTACTTC
TRBV5-6	-	-	TRBJ2-5	CASTEMAGQETQYF	TGTGCCAGCACCGAGATGGCGGGACAAGAGACCCAGTACTTC
TRBV28	-	-	TRBJ1-6	CATVNLNSPLHF	TGTGCCACAGTGAACCTTAATTCACCCCTCCACTTT
TRBV2	-	-	TRBJ2-2	CASRSFLDVSRGELFF	TGTGCCAGCAGGAGCTTTTTAGATGTCTCCCGCGGGGAGCTGTTTTTT
TRBV7-9	-	-	TRBJ1-5	CASSPFGGNQPQHF	TGTGCCAGCAGCCCTTTCGGGGGCAATCAGCCCCAGCATTTT
TRBV2	-	-	TRBJ2-2	CASQVAELNTGELFF	TGTGCCAGCCAGGTAGCGGAGCTGAACACCGGGGAGCTGTTTTTT
TRBV7-3	TRBD2	-	TRBJ2-5	CASSPTSGIETQYF	TGTGCCAGCAGCCCCACGAGCGGGATCGAGACCCAGTACTTC
TRBV4-1	TRBD1	-	TRBJ2-6	CASSQPRGTGFSGANVLTF	TGCGCCAGCAGCCAGCCTAGGGGGACAGGGTTCTCTGGGGCCAACGTCCTGACTTTC
TRBV30	TRBD1	-	TRBJ1-4	CAWSKDRENEKLFF	TGTGCCTGGAGCAAAGACAGGGAAAATGAAAAACTGTTTTTT
TRBV11-3	-	medium-sized	TRBJ2-2	CASSTDGRADSGELFF	TGTGCCAGCAGCACAGACGGCAGGGCCGACAGCGGGGAGCTGTTTTTT
TRBV4-1	-	-	TRBJ1-1	CASSPGHQSREAFF	TGCGCCAGCAGCCCCGGACACCAATCGCGTGAAGCTTTCTTT
TRBV9	TRBD2	few	TRBJ2-1	CASSPGTSGYNEQFF	TGTGCCAGCAGCCCCGGGACTAGCGGCTACAATGAGCAGTTCTTC
TRBV20-1	TRBD2	-	TRBJ2-1	CSASISGSENEQFF	TGCAGTGCTAGTATTAGCGGGAGTGAAAATGAGCAGTTCTTC
TRBV9	TRBD1	-	TRBJ1-2	CASSVSGGQGPGYTF	TGTGCCAGCAGCGTCTCGGGGGGACAGGGTCCCGGCTACACCTTC
TRBV30	TRBD2	-	TRBJ2-1	CAWSITGGVKRYNEQFF	TGTGCCTGGAGTATCACGGGAGGGGTCAAGCGCTACAATGAGCAGTTCTTC
TRBV18	-	-	TRBJ1-6	CASSGEGLTNSPLHF	TGTGCCAGCTCGGGAGAGGGATTAACTAATTCACCCCTCCACTTT
TRBV4-1	-	-	TRBJ2-7	CASSRQGDSSYEQYF	TGCGCCAGCAGCCGCCAAGGTGACAGCTCCTACGAGCAGTACTTC
TRBV7-9	TRBD1	-	TRBJ2-2	CASSPRTGLTGELFF	TGTGCCAGCAGCCCAAGGACAGGGTTGACCGGGGAGCTGTTTTTT
TRBV2	TRBD2	once	TRBJ2-3	CASSGTNTQYF	TGTGCCTCCAGCGGGACGAATACGCAGTATTTT
TRBV28	TRBD1	few	TRBJ2-7	CASSSGGLNSYEQYF	TGTGCCAGCAGTTCAGGGGGCCTGAACTCCTACGAGCAGTACTTC
TRBV7-9	TRBD2	-	TRBJ2-5	CASSSRGLAGGFWETQYF	TGTGCCAGCAGCTCCCGGGGACTAGCGGGAGGGTTCTGGGAGACCCAGTACTTC
TRBV30	-	-	TRBJ1-1	CAWDRTGDSEAFF	TGTGCCTGGGATCGAACGGGAGACAGCGAAGCTTTCTTT
TRBV10-1	-	-	TRBJ2-7	CARRSPGDYEQYF	TGCGCCAGGAGGAGTCCAGGGGACTACGAGCAGTACTTC
TRBV28	-	-	TRBJ1-5	CASYKSYSNQPQHF	TGTGCCAGCTACAAGTCTTATAGCAATCAGCCCCAGCATTTT
TRBV9	-	-	TRBJ1-2	CASSGWRRGRDYGYTF	TGTGCCAGCAGCGGTTGGAGGAGAGGGCGAGACTATGGCTACACCTTC
TRBV5-1	TRBD1	few	TRBJ1-5	CASSPRGGYQPQHF	TGCGCCAGCAGCCCCCGAGGGGGCTATCAGCCCCAGCATTTT
TRBV12-3/TRBV12-4	TRBD1	-	TRBJ2-4	CASSSGQENIQYF	TGTGCCAGCAGCTCTGGACAGGAAAACATTCAGTACTTC
TRBV5-1	-	-	TRBJ1-6	CASSLRTGDNSPLHF	TGCGCCAGCAGCTTGAGAACAGGCGATAATTCACCCCTCCACTTT
TRBV11-1	TRBD2	-	TRBJ2-7	CASSSKRENYEQYF	TGTGCCAGCAGCTCCAAGCGGGAGAACTACGAGCAGTACTTC
TRBV27	TRBD1	-	TRBJ1-5	CASRPGQGGIQPQHF	TGTGCCAGCAGACCAGGACAGGGGGGGATTCAGCCCCAGCATTTT
TRBV6-5	-	once	TRBJ2-3	CASSYSRDGAGDTQYF	TGTGCCAGCAGTTACTCGCGGGACGGGGCGGGGGATACGCAGTATTTT
TRBV3-1/TRBV3-2	-	-	TRBJ2-2	CASSLLTNTGELFF	TGTGCCAGCAGCCTCTTAACTAACACCGGGGAGCTGTTTTTT
TRBV18	TRBD2	-	TRBJ2-1	CASSERPGLAEPGGSEQFF	TGTGCCAGCTCAGAACGACCGGGACTAGCGGAGCCCGGGGGGAGTGAGCAGTTCTTC
TRBV7-6	-	few	TRBJ1-2	CASSLFGGTDGYTF	TGTGCCAGCAGCTTATTCGGGGGAACGGATGGCTACACCTTC
TRBV5-1	TRBD2	few	TRBJ2-1	CASSLSSGSFNEQFF	TGCGCCAGCAGCTTGTCCAGCGGGAGTTTCAATGAGCAGTTCTTC